A single sample is the source of the 28 T cell receptor beta chains below, sequenced in a study of T cells in tuberculosis. The assay was immunoSEQ multiplex PCR, and TCRdb's table has in-frame clones only and misses some. The sample contains 29,000 or so clones, 90% to 95% of which appear only once. Time point described: new active TB diagnosis, blood taken before or within 7 days of starting treatment. Sequenced material: PBMCs, taken at tuberculosis diagnosis. Every receptor here comes from an adult with tuberculosis.

The sample holds one count of this clone. The rearrangement joins TRBV28 to TRBJ2-1, with 11 positions matching TRBD1. This CDR3 comprises 15 residues. J lost 6 bases, V lost 7 bases, and 8 bases had no gene match. Germline V gives CDR1 MDHEN, CDR2 SYDVKM. CDR3 nucleotides: TGTGCCAGCACCCCGTTGGGACAGGGGGTCAATGAGCAGTTCTTC. This gives the protein CASTPLGQGVNEQFF.

The chain has TRBV2 and TRBJ1-6, with TRBD1 matching over 10 bases. V lost 4 bases and J lost 6; bases outside the gene matches: 6. Germline CDR1 and CDR2: SNHLY and FYNNEI. The CDR3 contains 16 residues. CDR3 in DNA: TGTGCCAGCAGTGCAAGACAGGGGGCGTCTAATTCACCCCTCCACTTT. This translates into CASSARQGASNSPLHF. Variable domain in full (rest from reference TRBV2 and TRBJ1-6): EPEVTQTPSHQVTQMGQEVILRCVPISNHLYFYWYRQILGQKVEFLVSFYNNEISEKSEIFDDQFSVERPDGSNFTLKIRSTKLEDSAMYFCASSARQGASNSPLHFGNGTRLTVT.

The CDR3 here is CSVDRGRNYGYTF. In DNA form, the CDR3 reads TGCAGCGTGGACAGGGGGCGTAACTATGGCTACACCTTC. The chain employs TRBV29-1 and TRBJ1-2; 11 nucleotides line up with TRBD1. This CDR3 is built from 13 residues. With 6 bases clipped from V and 1 base from J, the junction kept 1 base outside the gene matches. Germline V lookup: CDR1 SQVTM, CDR2 ANQGSEA.

The CDR3 reads CASSFWTDNTEAFF. CDR3 DNA: TGCGCCAGCAGCTTTTGGACTGACAACACTGAAGCTTTCTTT. The chain couples TRBV5-1 to TRBJ1-1; D is ambiguous. This CDR3 comprises 14 residues. Per the germline V gene, CDR1 is SGHRS and CDR2 is YFSETQ. Trimming took 2 bases from V and 2 from J, leaving 10 bases between them.

The genes are TRBV6-1 and TRBJ2-1; 12 nucleotides align to TRBD2. The germline V gene encodes CDR1 MNHNS and CDR2 SASEGT. V lost 3 bases, J lost 6 bases, and 9 bases stayed unmatched. This CDR3 contains 17 residues. CDR3 coding DNA: TGTGCCAGCAGTGAGAGGCTAGCGGGAGGGCCTGGCAATGAGCAGTTCTTC. Amino acids: CASSERLAGGPGNEQFF.

V and J are TRBV6-4 and TRBJ2-2, with 7 nucleotides matching TRBD2. Germline trimming cut 2 bases from V and 4 bases from J; bases unmatched to any gene: 1. Germline V gene lookup returns CDR1 MRHNA and CDR2 SNTAGT. There are 14 residues in the CDR3. DNA for the CDR3: TGTGCCAGCAGTGACGGGAGGGCCACCGGGGAGCTGTTTTTT. Its protein product is CASSDGRATGELFF.

The J gene is TRBJ1-1, the V gene TRBV9, with a possible D match to TRBD1 (6 bases). The germline V and J ends were trimmed by 5 bases and 8 bases, with 16 bases remaining between them. The germline V gene encodes CDR1 SGDLS and CDR2 YYNGEE. This CDR3 comprises 13 residues. CDR3 sequence reads: CASRSLGAVEAFF. Written as DNA, the CDR3 is TGTGCCAGCAGAAGCCTGGGGGCTGTCGAAGCTTTCTTT. The whole variable domain, filled in from reference TRBV9 and TRBJ1-1, reads DSGVTQTPKHLITATGQRVTLRCSPRSGDLSVYWYQQSLDQGLQFLIQYYNGEERAKGNILERFSAQQFPDLHSELNLSSLELGDSALYFCASRSLGAVEAFFGQGTRLTVV.

The chain recombines TRBV5-6 with TRBJ2-1, with TRBD2 matching over 12 bases. The CDR3 runs 17 residues. V lost 3 bases to trimming and J lost 6 bases; unmatched junction nucleotides: 10. From germline, CDR1 is SGHDT and CDR2 YYEEEE. CDR3 loop: CASSWRYGTSGPNEQFF. DNA for the CDR3: TGTGCCAGCAGCTGGAGGTATGGGACTAGCGGGCCCAATGAGCAGTTCTTC. Full variable domain (outside the CDR3, taken from reference TRBV5-6 and TRBJ2-1): DAGVTQSPTHLIKTRGQQVTLRCSPKSGHDTVSWYQQALGQGPQFIFQYYEEEERQRGNFPDRFSGHQFPNYSSELNVNALLLGDSALYLCASSWRYGTSGPNEQFFGPGTRLTVL.

The chain is built from TRBV28 and TRBJ2-3; 9 nucleotides align to TRBD2. The V gene's germline CDR1 is MDHEN and CDR2 SYDVKM. After removal of 7 bases from V and 6 bases from J, the junction contained 8 bases not matched to a gene. This CDR3 is 14 amino acids long. CDR3 residues: CASNNSGRRDTQYF. For the CDR3, the DNA is TGTGCCAGCAATAATAGCGGGAGAAGGGATACGCAGTATTTT.

V and J are TRBV9 and TRBJ2-2; 9 nucleotides line up with TRBD1. Germline-derived CDR1 and CDR2 are SGDLS and YYNGEE. The V gene end was trimmed by 4 bases and the J gene end by 4 bases; junction bases not matched to a gene: 5. The CDR3 has 15 amino acids. The CDR3 DNA is TGTGCCAGCAGCCCTTACAGGGGGCTCACCGGGGAGCTGTTTTTT. Translating gives CASSPYRGLTGELFF.

The J gene is TRBJ1-4, the V gene TRBV6-1; perhaps TRBD1 as D (5 bases). V lost 6 bases, J lost 1 base, and 12 bases lay in between. The CDR3 has 15 residues. The germline V gene encodes CDR1 MNHNS and CDR2 SASEGT. DNA for the CDR3: TGTGCCAGCAGGGCCCAGGGAAGAACTAATGAAAAACTGTTTTTT. It yields the protein CASRAQGRTNEKLFF.

This chain links TRBV19 with TRBJ1-1; possibly TRBD1 for D (6 bases). V was pared by 6 bases and J by 0 bases, with 14 bases between. Germline V CDR1 and CDR2: LNHDA, SQIVND (reference sequence). The CDR3 is 15 amino acids. The CDR3 protein is CASRPFDRLNTEAFF. The CDR3 nucleotides read TGTGCCAGTAGACCTTTCGACAGGTTGAACACTGAAGCTTTCTTT.

The V gene is TRBV6-5, the J gene TRBJ1-5; no definite D call. The CDR3 loop spans 14 amino acids. The germline V gene has CDR1 MNHEY and CDR2 SVGAGI. V was cut by 2 bases and J by 1 base, with 6 bases left in between. In DNA form, the CDR3 reads TGTGCCAGCAGTTACAGGGAGAGCAATCAGCCCCAGCATTTT. Protein: CASSYRESNQPQHF.

The chain is built from TRBV4-1 and TRBJ2-7, with 8 positions matching TRBD2. After removal of 4 bases from V and 1 base from J, the junction contained 9 bases not matched to a gene. This CDR3 contains 16 residues. Germline V gene sequence: CDR1 MGHRA, CDR2 YSYEKL. Here the CDR3 DNA reads TGCGCCAGCAGCCCCAACCTAGCGGGTAGGTCCTACGAGCAGTACTTC. Its protein is CASSPNLAGRSYEQYF.

The chain couples TRBV11-2 to TRBJ1-4; D not certain. The CDR3 sequence is 15 residues long. Trimming took off 2 bases at V and 6 bases at J, with 13 bases between the two ends. Germline CDR1 and CDR2: SGHAT and FQNNGV. The CDR3 DNA follows: TGTGCCAGCAGCTTAATGTCAGGCAGTCATGAAAAACTGTTTTTT. This encodes CASSLMSGSHEKLFF.

The chain has TRBV11-2 and TRBJ2-3, with D possibly matching TRBD2 (6 bases). This CDR3 contains 15 residues. V shed 6 bases and J shed 8 bases, with 21 bases lying between them. CDR1 SGHAT and CDR2 FQNNGV come from the germline V gene. The CDR3 sequence: CASSQLAVTSGTQYF. CDR3 in DNA: TGTGCCAGCAGTCAACTAGCTGTAACCTCGGGTACGCAGTATTTT.

This chain links TRBV27 with TRBJ2-2, with 8 bases fitting TRBD2. The CDR3 covers 14 residues. Germline assignment: CDR1 MNHEY and CDR2 SMNVEV (reference sequence). J gave up 8 bases and V 5 bases, and 7 bases lay outside the gene matches. CDR3 coding DNA: TGTGCCAGCAGTCGGAGCGGGGGTTCTGGGGAGCTGTTTTTT. The encoded protein is CASSRSGGSGELFF.

J is TRBJ1-6 and V is TRBV5-5; TRBD1 is a possible D gene (6 bases). Germline CDR1 and CDR2: SGHKS and YYEKEE (reference sequence). V lost 2 bases to trimming and J lost 0 bases, with 15 bases between them. The CDR3 is made up of 18 amino acids. The CDR3 reads CASSLPLTGSSYNSPLHF. In nucleotides, the CDR3 is TGTGCCAGCAGCTTACCACTGACAGGAAGCTCCTATAATTCACCCCTCCACTTT. The full variable domain, in which reference TRBV5-5 and TRBJ1-6 provide the parts outside the CDR3, is DAGVTQSPTHLIKTRGQQVTLRCSPISGHKSVSWYQQVLGQGPQFIFQYYEKEERGRGNFPDRFSARQFPNYSSELNVNALLLGDSALYLCASSLPLTGSSYNSPLHFGNGTRLTVT.

The chain joins TRBV27 to TRBJ1-2; TRBD1 might be the D (6 bases). V was shortened by 4 bases and J by 8 bases, with 14 bases between the two germline ends. Germline CDR1 and CDR2: MNHEY and SMNVEV (reference sequence). This CDR3 is built from 13 residues. The CDR3 is CASSYNQGRGYTF. CDR3 nucleotide sequence: TGTGCCAGCAGTTACAACCAGGGGAGAGGCTACACCTTC.

The chain couples TRBV2 to TRBJ2-2, with 10 nucleotides matching TRBD1. Looked up from germline, CDR1 is SNHLY and CDR2 is FYNNEI. The J segment lost 6 bases and the V segment lost 6 bases, leaving 7 bases of the junction unmatched. This CDR3 region has 15 residues. CDR3 nucleotides: TGTGCCAGCAGGACGGACAGGGGGTTAGCCGGGGAGCTGTTTTTT. It codes for CASRTDRGLAGELFF.

The chain carries TRBV6-4 and TRBJ2-7; D might be TRBD2 (6 bases). Germline values: CDR1 MRHNA, CDR2 SNTAGT. Trimming took 5 bases from V and 9 from J, leaving 14 bases between them. The CDR3 totals 12 residues. The CDR3 DNA reads as TGTGCCAGCAGTCCCCGACCGGAGGGGCAGTACTTC. Residues: CASSPRPEGQYF.

This clone was counted between two and nine times. The CDR3 DNA is TGTGCCAGTAGCCTAGAGACAGGGGTCAATTCACCCCTCCACTTT. This encodes CASSLETGVNSPLHF. The chain has TRBV19 and TRBJ1-6; 8 bases align to TRBD1. The ends lost 6 bases at V and 7 bases at J; junction bases unmatched: 8. The germline V gene encodes CDR1 LNHDA and CDR2 SQIVND (reference sequence). The CDR3 runs to 15 residues.

The rearrangement links TRBV11-2 to TRBJ1-2; 7 bases are shared with TRBD1. Germline CDR1 is SGHAT and CDR2 is FQNNGV. After removal of 5 bases from V and 0 bases from J, the junction contained 6 bases not matched to a gene. There are 15 residues in the CDR3. This CDR3 is CASSPPGTANYGYTF. CDR3 DNA sequence: TGTGCCAGCAGCCCTCCCGGGACAGCTAACTATGGCTACACCTTC.

This chain connects TRBV5-1 to TRBJ2-5; perhaps TRBD2 as D (6 bases). V shed 2 bases and J shed 2 bases, with 13 bases lying between them. CDR1 SGHRS and CDR2 YFSETQ come from the germline V gene. This CDR3 has 15 amino acids. The CDR3 sequence: CASSFLGGLQETQYF. The DNA for the CDR3 is TGCGCCAGCAGCTTTTTGGGAGGACTTCAAGAGACCCAGTACTTC. Full variable domain (remainder filled in from reference TRBV5-1 and TRBJ2-5): KAGVTQTPRYLIKTRGQQVTLSCSPISGHRSVSWYQQTPGQGLQFLFEYFSETQRNKGNFPGRFSGRQFSNSRSEMNVSTLELGDSALYLCASSFLGGLQETQYFGPGTRLLVL.

The V call is TRBV2, the J call TRBJ2-3, with 8 bases aligning to TRBD2. The V segment lost 5 bases and the J segment 4 bases; nucleotides outside the gene matches: 8. Germline V CDR1 and CDR2: SNHLY, FYNNEI. This CDR3 is built from 15 residues. The CDR3 nucleotides are TGTGCCAGCAGTCGTACTAGCGGAGAGGCAGATACGCAGTATTTT. As protein: CASSRTSGEADTQYF.

The chain combines TRBV7-2 with TRBJ2-1; D remains unclear. Trimming pared 1 base from V and 1 base from J, leaving 5 bases between. Germline V gene sequence: CDR1 SGHTA, CDR2 FQGNSA. The CDR3 is 14 amino acids. For the CDR3, the DNA is TGTGCCAGCAGCTTAGGGCAGTCCTACAATGAGCAGTTCTTC. Encoded protein: CASSLGQSYNEQFF.

The gene calls are TRBV19 and TRBJ1-1, with D hard to call. Trimming shortened V by 5 bases and J by 1 base, and 14 bases separated the two germline ends. The length of the CDR3 is 15 residues. Germline CDR1 LNHDA, CDR2 SQIVND (reference sequence). The CDR3 region has the DNA TGTGCCAGTAGTTCGCTTGTCGGGGAGAACACTGAAGCTTTCTTT. It yields the protein CASSSLVGENTEAFF.

This clone has just a few counts. The chain couples TRBV28 to TRBJ2-2; D may be TRBD1 (6 bases). Trimming removed 10 bases at V and 1 base at J, with 13 bases between. The CDR3 runs to 14 residues. Germline CDR1 and CDR2: MDHEN and SYDVKM. The CDR3 spells CANGKQGNTGELFF. CDR3 coding DNA: TGTGCCAACGGGAAACAGGGGAACACCGGGGAGCTGTTTTTT.